Given below is one T cell receptor (beta chain) in context. This sample is drawn from a study of blood T cell repertoires in COVID-19. Profiling relied on immunoSEQ multiplex PCR, and the TCRdb table lists in-frame clones only, not all of them. The top ten clones hold 1% to 1.3% of a sample with roughly 400,000 clones, 75% to 90% of them seen once. Germline lookup yields CDR1 MDHEN and CDR2 SYDVKM. This CDR3 region has 16 residues. V shed 8 bases, J shed 6 bases, and the junction held 14 bases outside the gene matches. Sequencing input: PBMCs or T cells enriched from blood (not recorded which). The chain combines TRBV28 with TRBJ2-3, with 10 bases aligning to TRBD1. The clonotype comes from a man under 40 who had recovered from COVID-19. The CDR3 protein is CASGSRDRGPRDTQYF. The CDR3, as DNA: TGTGCCAGCGGTTCCCGGGACAGGGGTCCCCGGGATACGCAGTATTTT. Full variable domain (outside the CDR3, taken from reference TRBV28 and TRBJ2-3): DVKVTQSSRYLVKRTGEKVFLECVQDMDHENMFWYRQDPGLGLRLIYFSYDVKMKEKGDIPEGYSVSREKKERFSLILESASTNQTSMYLCASGSRDRGPRDTQYFGPGTRLTVL.